This record concerns one T cell receptor beta chain sequence. Its binding antigen is unknown. Qualities for individual bases were not recorded, and no much larger clone is one base off. The entry originates in a study of blood T cell repertoires in COVID-19 (dated by TCRdb to the early 2020s). Looking at the study overall: The collaborator samples originated in the United States, Italy and Spain and spanned the acute and convalescent phases of COVID-19. The dataset comprised deeply sampled blood TCRbeta repertoires from subjects exposed to, actively infected with, or recovered from COVID-19. Where available, HLA class I and class II types were obtained from metadata supplied by the sample provider rather than from assay-based typing. The prospective study material was composed of cDNA or gDNA derived from T cells, B-cell-depleted T cells, or PBMCs. The samples were drawn from the first 160 participants of the ongoing ImmuneRACE study and from 1,200 or so subjects provided by 6 global collaborators. The repertoires were released in a freely available public database intended as a resource for research on the immune response to SARS-CoV-2. Sample metadata almost always included a de-identified subject ID, COVID-19 status, age in years and sex.

TCRbeta CDR3 regions were amplified from genomic DNA by means of the immunoSEQ Assay, a bias-controlled multiplex PCR. The authors processed their data as follows. The number of nucleated cells in each sample was estimated from the amplification of reference gene primers within the assay. To quantify the absolute abundance of each unique TCRbeta CDR3 rearrangement, sequence reads were collapsed and filtered. For each sample, productive Simpson clonality was calculated as the square root of Simpson's diversity index over productive rearrangements. TCRdb stores this immuneACCESS table with in-frame sequences only. Part of the clones is absent; in the studies checked, under half of the shortfall reflects unresolved V genes, and no reason is known for the rest. The V and J calls and the clone size are those of that table, but D and trimming were determined from the DNA. The sample yields 100,000 or so clones; about 90% were counted once. The leading ten clones occupy 2% to 2.5% of the sample.

According to the germline V gene, CDR1 reads SGDLS and CDR2 reads YYNGEE. V lost 7 bases and J lost 2 bases, and the count of bases not matched to a germline gene is 2. Including the terminal cysteine and phenylalanine, the CDR3 comprises 13 residues. This entry keeps only the CDR3 DNA: 39 bases, framed from base 1. Each collaborating institution followed its own protocols to collect whole blood in K2EDTA tubes. For TCRbeta analysis, collaborators shipped samples as frozen whole blood, isolated PBMCs, or DNA extracted from either of those sample types. Study-wide conclusions, independent of this receptor: The quantity of clinical and demographic metadata differed by source and by participant and was supplied without curation.

The receptor was isolated from a man aged 45-60 years with active COVID-19. The sample taken for sequencing was peripheral blood. In this chain, TRBV9 is recombined with TRBJ2-2, and 7 bases in between align with TRBD2. The CDR3 reads as follows: CASGGENTGELFF. Read as DNA, the sequence is TGTGCCAGCGGGGGGGAAAACACCGGGGAGCTGTTTTTT.